A single sample is the source of the 15 T cell receptor beta chains below, sequenced in a study of T cell repertoires in cytomegalovirus infection. TCRdb processed the reads anew with MiXCR; each CDR3 protein has one entry. The repertoire holds hundreds of thousands of distinct CDR3 sequences, 20% to 25% seen once, with 8% in the top ten. The sample comprised CD8+ T cells from PBMCs. The receptors stem from a human donor in good health (CMV status not recorded). Some clones in this sample may be carry-over from other donors' samples.

V gene TRBV18 combines with J gene TRBJ1-5; D is unresolved. V was pared by 2 bases and J by 5 bases, with 7 bases between. CDR3 length: 13 amino acids. Germline V CDR1 and CDR2: KGHSH, LQKENI. CDR3 nucleotides: TGTGCCAGCTCACCAGAGGGCTATCAGCCCCAGCATTTT. Translating it yields CASSPEGYQPQHF.

Ten or more counts support this clonotype. V usage is TRBV12-3 or TRBV12-4 and J usage is TRBJ2-2, with D perhaps given as TRBD1 or TRBD2 (5 bases each). V lost 3 bases, J lost 6 bases, and 14 bases lay in between. CDR3 length: 15 residues. In DNA form, the CDR3 reads TGTGCCAGCAGTTTCCGGGGCAGGGAGCCCGGGGAGCTGTTTTTT. The encoded protein is CASSFRGREPGELFF.

The sample holds a few counts of this clonotype. V gene TRBV7-4 combines with J gene TRBJ2-7, with TRBD2 matching over 10 bases. The CDR3 length is 16 residues. J gave up 0 bases and V 3 bases, and 5 bases lay outside the gene matches. Germline lookup yields CDR1 SGHVT and CDR2 SQSDAQ. CDR3 residues: CASSFQRTSGSYEQYF. CDR3 in DNA: TGTGCCAGCAGCTTTCAACGGACTAGCGGCTCCTACGAGCAGTACTTC.

The genes are TRBV9 and TRBJ1-2, with D possibly being TRBD1 (5 bases). V was cut by 7 bases and J by 8 bases, with 24 bases left in between. This CDR3 is 15 amino acids long. Germline loops: CDR1 SGDLS, CDR2 YYNGEE. The DNA for the CDR3 is TGTGCCAGCGGCGGGGCGGGGGTAGGAGTAGGAGGCTACACCTTC. Amino acids: CASGGAGVGVGGYTF.

This chain uses TRBV18 with TRBJ2-1; D possibly uses TRBD1 or TRBD2 (5 bases each). V was trimmed by 3 bases and J by 9 bases, leaving 15 bases between them. This CDR3 is 14 amino acids long. Germline CDR1 KGHSH, CDR2 LQKENI. The CDR3 nucleotides are TGTGCCAGCTCACCTTCGGACTGGCAGGGTGAGCAGTTCTTC. Translation: CASSPSDWQGEQFF.

This clonotype was seen ten or more times. The chain employs TRBV4-1 and TRBJ2-7, with 8 bases fitting TRBD1. The CDR3 sequence is 15 residues long. CDR1 is MGHRA and CDR2 is YSYEKL in the germline V gene. The J segment lost 5 bases and the V segment lost 1 base, leaving 7 bases of the junction unmatched. CDR3 in amino acids: CASSQAARGLDEQYF. In nucleotides, the CDR3 is TGCGCCAGCAGCCAAGCTGCCAGGGGGCTCGACGAGCAGTACTTC.

The rearrangement links TRBV6-2 or TRBV6-3 to TRBJ2-7; D may correspond to TRBD1 or TRBD2 (5 bases each). V dropped 8 bases and J dropped 4 bases, with 6 bases sitting between them. Germline-derived CDR1 and CDR2 are MNHEY and SVGEGT. The length of the CDR3 is 10 residues. In nucleotides, the CDR3 is TGTGCCAGCGGGACGTACGAGCAGTACGTC. It is translated as CASGTYEQYV.

This clonotype came up many times. The chain combines TRBV11-2 with TRBJ2-3, with 13 positions matching TRBD2. The CDR3 spans 16 residues. The V segment lost 5 bases and the J segment 3 bases; nucleotides outside the gene matches: 5. Germline V gene sequence: CDR1 SGHAT, CDR2 FQNNGV. The chain's CDR3 is CASSPRTSGGTDTQYF. CDR3 nucleotides: TGTGCCAGCAGCCCGAGGACTAGCGGGGGAACAGATACGCAGTATTTT. Looking up the rest from reference TRBV11-2 and TRBJ2-3 gives the full variable domain: EAGVAQSPRYKIIEKRQSVAFWCNPISGHATLYWYQQILGQGPKLLIQFQNNGVVDDSQLPKDRFSAERLKGVDSTLKIQPAKLEDSAVYLCASSPRTSGGTDTQYFGPGTRLTVL.

This clonotype was seen repeatedly, ten times or more. The chain links TRBV7-9 to TRBJ2-7; no clear D gene. The V and J ends lost 1 base and 3 bases respectively, with 10 bases between them. Germline V gene lookup returns CDR1 SEHNR and CDR2 FQNEAQ (reference sequence). CDR3 length: 14 residues. CDR3 DNA: TGTGCCAGCAGCTTAGGGTACGAGAACTACGAGCAGTACTTC. It specifies CASSLGYENYEQYF. The full variable domain, its missing parts supplied by reference TRBV7-9 and TRBJ2-7, is DTGVSQNPRHKITKRGQNVTFRCDPISEHNRLYWYRQTLGQGPEFLTYFQNEAQLEKSRLLSDRFSAERPKGSFSTLEIQRTEQGDSAMYLCASSLGYENYEQYFGPGTRLTVT.

This clonotype was picked up a small number of times. The chain couples TRBV20-1 to TRBJ2-5, with TRBD2 identical over 12 bases. V lost 6 bases to trimming and J lost 2 bases; unmatched junction nucleotides: 13. Per the germline V gene, CDR1 is DFQATT and CDR2 is SNEGSKA (reference sequence). The CDR3 length is 17 residues. CDR3 sequence: CSAHILGLAGIQETQYF. CDR3 nucleotide sequence: TGCAGTGCCCATATACTCGGACTAGCGGGAATACAAGAGACCCAGTACTTC.

This clonotype was seen more than once but under ten times. This chain connects TRBV20-1 to TRBJ2-3, with 12 bases fitting TRBD2. Germline CDR1 DFQATT, CDR2 SNEGSKA (reference sequence). CDR3 length: 19 amino acids. With 1 base clipped from V and 2 bases from J, the junction kept 13 bases outside the gene matches. The CDR3 sequence is CSARALTSSGGDPTDTQYF. DNA of the CDR3: TGCAGTGCTAGAGCCCTTACCTCTAGCGGGGGGGATCCCACAGATACGCAGTATTTT.

V usage is TRBV14 and J usage is TRBJ2-1; the match to TRBD2 covers 10 bases. V lost 4 bases to trimming and J lost 5 bases; unmatched junction nucleotides: 5. CDR3 size: 15 residues. CDR1 and CDR2 from the germline V gene are SGHDN and FVKESK. This CDR3 is CASSRRTSGNNEQFF. In DNA, the CDR3 is TGTGCCAGCAGCCGACGGACTAGCGGAAACAATGAGCAGTTCTTC.

V usage is TRBV23-1 and J usage is TRBJ2-7; the match to TRBD2 covers 7 bases. TRBV23-1 is an open reading frame, and its role is uncertain. The J segment lost 2 bases and the V segment lost 3 bases, leaving 4 bases of the junction unmatched. CDR3 length: 14 residues. DNA of the CDR3: TGCGCCAGCAGTCACCGGGGGGAGACCTACGAGCAGTACGTC. Translation gives CASSHRGETYEQYV.

A few counts support this clonotype. This chain connects TRBV6-2 or TRBV6-3 to TRBJ2-1; D possibly corresponds to TRBD2 (6 bases). Germline loops: CDR1 MNHEY, CDR2 SVGEGT. Trimming pared 0 bases from V and 8 bases from J, leaving 14 bases between. This CDR3 is 15 amino acids long. As DNA, the CDR3 is TGTGCCAGCAGTTACTCGAGTCATAGGAGGGATGAGCAGTTCTTC. It yields the protein CASSYSSHRRDEQFF.

The chain employs TRBV29-1 and TRBJ2-6, with D unclear. The CDR3 totals 17 residues. CDR1 SQVTM and CDR2 ANQGSEA come from the germline V gene. V was shortened by 3 bases and J by 0 bases, with 15 bases between the two germline ends. As DNA, the CDR3 is TGCAGCGTTGATAACGCTCTCAGCGACTCTGGGGCCAACGTCCTGACTTTC. Protein product: CSVDNALSDSGANVLTF. The whole variable domain, filled in from reference TRBV29-1 and TRBJ2-6, reads SAVISQKPSRDICQRGTSLTIQCQVDSQVTMMFWYRQQPGQSLTLIATANQGSEATYESGFVIDKFPISRPNLTFSTLTVSNMSPEDSSIYLCSVDNALSDSGANVLTFGAGSRLTVL.